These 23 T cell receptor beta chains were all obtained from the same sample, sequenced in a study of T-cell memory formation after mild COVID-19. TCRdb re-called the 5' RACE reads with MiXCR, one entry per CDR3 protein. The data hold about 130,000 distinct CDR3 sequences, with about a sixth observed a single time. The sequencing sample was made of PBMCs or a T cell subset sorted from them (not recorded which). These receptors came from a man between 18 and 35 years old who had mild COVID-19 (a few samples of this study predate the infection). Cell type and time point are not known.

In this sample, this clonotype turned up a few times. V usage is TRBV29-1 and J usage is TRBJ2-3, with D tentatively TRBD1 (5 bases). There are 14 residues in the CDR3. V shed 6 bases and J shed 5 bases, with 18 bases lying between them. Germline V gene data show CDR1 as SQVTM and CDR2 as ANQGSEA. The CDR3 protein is CSVAFYGAGDTQYF. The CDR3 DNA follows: TGCAGCGTGGCTTTTTATGGGGCTGGAGATACGCAGTATTTT.

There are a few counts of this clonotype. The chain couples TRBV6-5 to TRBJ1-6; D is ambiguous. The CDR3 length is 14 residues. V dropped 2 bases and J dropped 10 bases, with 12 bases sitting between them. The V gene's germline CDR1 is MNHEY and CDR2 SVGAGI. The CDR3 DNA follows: TGTGCCAGCAGTTACAATCAGTGGGTCTCACCCCTCCACTTT. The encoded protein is CASSYNQWVSPLHF.

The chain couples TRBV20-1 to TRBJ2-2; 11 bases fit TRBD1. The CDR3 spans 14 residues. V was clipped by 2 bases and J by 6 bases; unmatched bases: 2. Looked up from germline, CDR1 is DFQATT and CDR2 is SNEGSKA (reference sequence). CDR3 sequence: CSARQGQGAGELFF. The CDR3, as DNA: TGCAGTGCTAGACAGGGACAGGGGGCCGGGGAGCTGTTTTTT.

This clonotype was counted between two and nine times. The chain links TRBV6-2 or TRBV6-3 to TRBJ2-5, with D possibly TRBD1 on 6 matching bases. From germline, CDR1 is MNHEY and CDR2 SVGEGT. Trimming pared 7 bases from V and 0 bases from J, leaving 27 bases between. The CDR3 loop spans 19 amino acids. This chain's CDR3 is CASNRPVRPTGSDQETQYF. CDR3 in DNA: TGTGCCAGCAACCGACCTGTACGCCCAACAGGGAGCGACCAAGAGACCCAGTACTTC.

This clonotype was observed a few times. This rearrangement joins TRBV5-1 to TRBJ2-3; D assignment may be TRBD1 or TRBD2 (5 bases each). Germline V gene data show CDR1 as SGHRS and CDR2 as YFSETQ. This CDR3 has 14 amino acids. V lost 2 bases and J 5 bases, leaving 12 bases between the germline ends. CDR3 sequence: CASSLGTAGDTQYF. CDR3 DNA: TGCGCCAGCAGCTTAGGGACGGCGGGAGATACGCAGTATTTT. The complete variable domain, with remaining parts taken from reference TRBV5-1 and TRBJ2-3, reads KAGVTQTPRYLIKTRGQQVTLSCSPISGHRSVSWYQQTPGQGLQFLFEYFSETQRNKGNFPGRFSGRQFSNSRSEMNVSTLELGDSALYLCASSLGTAGDTQYFGPGTRLTVL.

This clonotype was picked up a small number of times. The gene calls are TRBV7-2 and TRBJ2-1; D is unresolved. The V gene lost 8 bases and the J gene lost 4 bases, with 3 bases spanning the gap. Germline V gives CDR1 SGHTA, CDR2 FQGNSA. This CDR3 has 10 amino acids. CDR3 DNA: TGTGCCAGCGGTTACAATGAGCAGTTCTTC. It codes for CASGYNEQFF.

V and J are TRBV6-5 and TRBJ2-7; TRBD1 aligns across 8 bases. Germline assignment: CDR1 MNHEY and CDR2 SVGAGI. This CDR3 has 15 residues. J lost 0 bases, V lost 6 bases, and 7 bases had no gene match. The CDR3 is CASSRDRYSSYEQYV. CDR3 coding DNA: TGTGCCAGCAGCAGGGACAGGTACAGCTCCTACGAGCAGTACGTC.

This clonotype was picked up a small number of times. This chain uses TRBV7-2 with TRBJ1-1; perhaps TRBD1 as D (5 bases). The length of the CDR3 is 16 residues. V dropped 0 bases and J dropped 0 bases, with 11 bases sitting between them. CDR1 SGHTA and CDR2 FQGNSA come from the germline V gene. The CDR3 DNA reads TGTGCCAGCAGCTTAGCGGGGCAGGGCTTGAACACTGAAGCTTTCTTT. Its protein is CASSLAGQGLNTEAFF.

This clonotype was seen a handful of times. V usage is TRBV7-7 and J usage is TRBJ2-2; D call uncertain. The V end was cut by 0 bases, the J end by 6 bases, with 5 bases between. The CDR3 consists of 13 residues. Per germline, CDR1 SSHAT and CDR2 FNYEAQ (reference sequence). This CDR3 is CASSLAGSGELFF. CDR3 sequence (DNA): TGTGCCAGCAGCTTAGCGGGTTCCGGGGAGCTGTTTTTT.

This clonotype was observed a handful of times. The CDR3 protein is CASSQDIVRRGEQYV. In DNA, the CDR3 is TGTGCCAGCAGCCAAGATATCGTTAGGAGGGGCGAGCAGTACGTC. This chain joins TRBV4-2 and TRBJ2-7; a weak D match, TRBD2 (6 bases). Germline CDR1 LGHNA, CDR2 YNFKEQ. The CDR3 length is 15 residues. Between the trimmed V and J ends, which lost 0 bases and 6 bases, there was a span of 15 bases.

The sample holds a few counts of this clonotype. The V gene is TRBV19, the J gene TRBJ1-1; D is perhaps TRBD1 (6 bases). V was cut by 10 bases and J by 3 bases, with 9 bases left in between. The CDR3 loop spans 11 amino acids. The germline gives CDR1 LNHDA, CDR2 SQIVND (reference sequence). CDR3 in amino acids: CAIQGYTEAFF. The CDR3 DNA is TGTGCCATCCAGGGGTACACTGAAGCTTTCTTT. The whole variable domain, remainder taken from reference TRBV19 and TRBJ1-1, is DGGITQSPKYLFRKEGQNVTLSCEQNLNHDAMYWYRQDPGQGLRLIYYSQIVNDFQKGDIAEGYSVSREKKESFPLTVTSAQKNPTAFYLCAIQGYTEAFFGQGTRLTVV.

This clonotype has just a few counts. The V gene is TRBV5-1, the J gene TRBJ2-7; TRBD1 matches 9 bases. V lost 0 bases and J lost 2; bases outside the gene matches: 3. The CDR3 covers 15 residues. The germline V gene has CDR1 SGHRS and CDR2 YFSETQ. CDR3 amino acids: CASSLGGQGTYEQYV. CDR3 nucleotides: TGCGCCAGCAGCTTGGGGGGACAGGGAACCTACGAGCAGTACGTC.

CDR3 residues: CASSLRLAGSTGELFF. As DNA, the CDR3 is TGTGCCAGCAGTTTGCGACTAGCGGGGTCCACCGGGGAGCTGTTTTTT. The genes are TRBV6-2 or TRBV6-3 and TRBJ2-2; 11 nucleotides align to TRBD2. Germline CDR1 is MNHEY and CDR2 is SVGEGT. V shed 4 bases and J 4 bases; nucleotides not matched to a gene: 5. This CDR3 spans 16 amino acids.

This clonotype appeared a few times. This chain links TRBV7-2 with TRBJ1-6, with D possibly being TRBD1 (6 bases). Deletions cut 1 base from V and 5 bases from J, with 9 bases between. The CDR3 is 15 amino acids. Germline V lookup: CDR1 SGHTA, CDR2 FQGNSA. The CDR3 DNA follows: TGTGCCAGCAGCTTAGAGGCAGGGGATAATTCACCCCTCCACTTT. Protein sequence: CASSLEAGDNSPLHF.

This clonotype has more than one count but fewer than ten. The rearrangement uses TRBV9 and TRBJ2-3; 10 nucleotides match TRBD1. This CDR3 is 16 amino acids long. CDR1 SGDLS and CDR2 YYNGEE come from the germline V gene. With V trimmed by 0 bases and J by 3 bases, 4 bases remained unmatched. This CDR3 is CASSVGSGQGTDTQYF. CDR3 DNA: TGTGCCAGCAGCGTAGGTTCGGGACAGGGGACAGATACGCAGTATTTT. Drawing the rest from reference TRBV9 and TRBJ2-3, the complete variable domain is DSGVTQTPKHLITATGQRVTLRCSPRSGDLSVYWYQQSLDQGLQFLIQYYNGEERAKGNILERFSAQQFPDLHSELNLSSLELGDSALYFCASSVGSGQGTDTQYFGPGTRLTVL.

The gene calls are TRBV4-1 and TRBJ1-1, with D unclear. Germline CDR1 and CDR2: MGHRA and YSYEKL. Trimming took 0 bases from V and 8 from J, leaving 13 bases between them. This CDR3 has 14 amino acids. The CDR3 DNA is TGCGCCAGCAGCCAAGATAGCCGGGGTAACGAAGCTTTCTTT. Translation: CASSQDSRGNEAFF.

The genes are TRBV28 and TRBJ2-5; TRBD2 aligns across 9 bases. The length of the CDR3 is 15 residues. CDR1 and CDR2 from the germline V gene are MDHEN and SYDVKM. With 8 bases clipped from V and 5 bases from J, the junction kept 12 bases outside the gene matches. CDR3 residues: CASEGAGGPQETQYF. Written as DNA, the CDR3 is TGTGCCAGCGAAGGGGCGGGGGGGCCGCAGGAGACCCAGTACTTC.

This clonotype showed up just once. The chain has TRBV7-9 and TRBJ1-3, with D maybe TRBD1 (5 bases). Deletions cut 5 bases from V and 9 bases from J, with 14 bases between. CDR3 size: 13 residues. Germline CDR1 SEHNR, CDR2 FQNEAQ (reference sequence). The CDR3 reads CASSAFSGPTIYF. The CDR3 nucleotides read TGTGCCAGCAGCGCCTTCTCGGGGCCCACCATATATTTT.

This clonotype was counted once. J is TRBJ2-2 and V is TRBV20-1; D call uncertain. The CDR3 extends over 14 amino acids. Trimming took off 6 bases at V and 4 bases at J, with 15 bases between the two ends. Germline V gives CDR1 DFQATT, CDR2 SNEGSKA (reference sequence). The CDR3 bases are TGCAGTGCCAGGAGTGAGTCGGGCACCGGGGAGCTGTTTTTT. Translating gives CSARSESGTGELFF.

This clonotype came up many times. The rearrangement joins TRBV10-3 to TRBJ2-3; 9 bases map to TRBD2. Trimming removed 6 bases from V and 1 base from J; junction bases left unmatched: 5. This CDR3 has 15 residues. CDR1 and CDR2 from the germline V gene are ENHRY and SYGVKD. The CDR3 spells CAIRNSGGGTDTQYF. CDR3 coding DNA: TGTGCCATCAGGAATAGCGGGGGTGGCACAGATACGCAGTATTTT.

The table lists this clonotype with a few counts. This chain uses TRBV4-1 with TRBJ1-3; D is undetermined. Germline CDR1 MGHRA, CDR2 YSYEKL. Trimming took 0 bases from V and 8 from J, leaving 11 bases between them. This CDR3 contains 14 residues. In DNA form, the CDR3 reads TGCGCCAGCAGCCAAGATGCCGCAAAGTACACCATATATTTT. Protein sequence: CASSQDAAKYTIYF.

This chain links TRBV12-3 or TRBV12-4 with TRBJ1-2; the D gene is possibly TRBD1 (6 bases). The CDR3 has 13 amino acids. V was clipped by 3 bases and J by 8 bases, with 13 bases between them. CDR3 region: CASSLGEGDGYTF. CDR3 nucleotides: TGTGCCAGCAGTTTGGGCGAGGGGGACGGCTACACCTTC.

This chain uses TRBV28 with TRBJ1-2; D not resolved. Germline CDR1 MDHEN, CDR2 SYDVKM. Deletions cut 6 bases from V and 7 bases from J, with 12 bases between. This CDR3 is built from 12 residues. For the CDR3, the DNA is TGTGCCAGCAGCCCACCGATACCTGGCTACACCTTC. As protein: CASSPPIPGYTF.